Sequencing of this T cell receptor beta chain was carried out in a study of blood T cell repertoires in COVID-19. Measured with immunoSEQ multiplex PCR; TCRdb has only the in-frame clones, and not every one. The sample lists roughly 300,000 clones; more than 75% were seen once. Participant reports of clinical history set cohort assignment. The sequencing input was PBMCs or T cells enriched from blood (not recorded which). The clonotype comes from a woman aged 18-29 years who had recovered from COVID-19.

In nucleotides, the CDR3 is TGTGCCAGCCTAACCCTAGGACAGGGCTCATCCGACGGAGCTTTCTTT. Translating it yields CASLTLGQGSSDGAFF. V gene TRBV28 combines with J gene TRBJ1-1; 8 nucleotides agree with TRBD1. Germline CDR1 MDHEN, CDR2 SYDVKM. V lost 8 bases, J lost 10 bases, and 21 bases stayed unmatched. The CDR3 consists of 16 residues. Filled out from reference TRBV28 and TRBJ1-1, the complete variable domain reads DVKVTQSSRYLVKRTGEKVFLECVQDMDHENMFWYRQDPGLGLRLIYFSYDVKMKEKGDIPEGYSVSREKKERFSLILESASTNQTSMYLCASLTLGQGSSDGAFFGQGTRLTVV.